Listed here are 17 T cell receptor beta chains from one sample, sequenced in a study of blood T cell repertoires in COVID-19. The table came from immunoSEQ multiplex PCR; TCRdb's copy has only in-frame clones and leaves some out. Of about 380,000 clones in the sample, around 91% are singletons; the top ten hold 6.5%. The specimen sequenced was peripheral blood. The origin of the receptors is a young man with active or convalescent COVID-19.

This sequence joins TRBV5-1 and TRBJ2-3, with 8 bases aligning to TRBD2. Germline V gene data show CDR1 as SGHRS and CDR2 as YFSETQ. V lost 4 bases to trimming and J lost 0 bases; unmatched junction nucleotides: 4. The CDR3 runs to 15 residues. CDR3 coding DNA: TGCGCCAGCAGCCCCGGGGGGGCTAGCACAGATACGCAGTATTTT. It specifies CASSPGGASTDTQYF. The full variable domain, completed using reference TRBV5-1 and TRBJ2-3, is KAGVTQTPRYLIKTRGQQVTLSCSPISGHRSVSWYQQTPGQGLQFLFEYFSETQRNKGNFPGRFSGRQFSNSRSEMNVSTLELGDSALYLCASSPGGASTDTQYFGPGTRLTVL.

The table lists this clone with a count of one. CDR3 amino acids: CASSAASGSYNEQFF. The CDR3 nucleotides read TGTGCCAGCAGTGCGGCTAGCGGGAGCTATAATGAGCAGTTCTTC. The chain has TRBV2 and TRBJ2-1; 10 bases fit TRBD2. This CDR3 has 15 residues. V dropped 4 bases and J dropped 7; count of bases not matched to a gene: 7. The germline V gene encodes CDR1 SNHLY and CDR2 FYNNEI.

The CDR3 DNA reads TGTGCCAGCAGTCCCTTGGGGGGTGGTTACGAGCAGTACTTC. It specifies CASSPLGGGYEQYF. The chain links TRBV28 to TRBJ2-7, with D tentatively TRBD2 (6 bases). With 5 bases removed from V and 4 bases from J, the gap between germline ends came to 15 bases. CDR1 MDHEN and CDR2 SYDVKM come from the germline V gene. This CDR3 comprises 14 residues.

This chain links TRBV6-5 with TRBJ1-2; 9 bases agree with TRBD1. The CDR3 loop spans 11 amino acids. CDR1 and CDR2 from the germline V gene are MNHEY and SVGAGI. V lost 8 bases to trimming and J lost 13 bases; unmatched junction nucleotides: 8. The CDR3 region is CASERTGEATF. The CDR3 DNA follows: TGTGCCAGCGAAAGGACAGGGGAGGCCACCTTC.

To note about this clone: Other nucleotide sequences from this sample produce the same CDR3. J is TRBJ1-1 and V is TRBV6-5, with D tentatively TRBD1 (5 bases). V lost 0 bases and J lost 3, with 8 bases in between. The CDR3 totals 14 residues. CDR1 is MNHEY and CDR2 is SVGAGI in the germline V gene. Here the CDR3 reads CASSYSLGDTEAFF. In nucleotides, the CDR3 is TGTGCCAGCAGTTACTCCCTAGGGGACACTGAAGCTTTCTTT.

This chain joins TRBV9 and TRBJ1-6; the D is unclear. Germline lookup yields CDR1 SGDLS and CDR2 YYNGEE. CDR3 size: 14 residues. Trimming shortened V by 0 bases and J by 7 bases, and 8 bases separated the two germline ends. The CDR3 nucleotides are TGTGCCAGCAGCGTAGGTAGAGGGAATTCACCCCTCCACTTT. As protein: CASSVGRGNSPLHF.

This chain joins TRBV7-3 and TRBJ2-1, with TRBD2 matching over 9 bases. V gave up 2 bases and J gave up 2 bases; unmatched junction bases: 13. Germline CDR1 and CDR2: SGHTA and FQGTGA. This CDR3 has 19 residues. The CDR3 DNA sequence: TGTGCCAGCAGCTTATATTGGGGGGCTAGCGGGGAACCCTACAATGAGCAGTTCTTC. Translation gives CASSLYWGASGEPYNEQFF.

This clone was found once. V usage is TRBV7-3 and J usage is TRBJ2-7; TRBD2 aligns across 11 bases. Trimming removed 3 bases from V and 6 bases from J; junction bases left unmatched: 4. The CDR3 loop spans 14 amino acids. CDR1 SGHTA and CDR2 FQGTGA come from the germline V gene. CDR3 DNA: TGTGCCAGCAGCTTTAGCGGGAGGGCCGGCGAGCAGTACTTC. It codes for CASSFSGRAGEQYF. Complete variable domain (other parts from reference TRBV7-3 and TRBJ2-7): GAGVSQTPSNKVTEKGKYVELRCDPISGHTALYWYRQSLGQGPEFLIYFQGTGAADDSGLPNDRFFAVRPEGSVSTLKIQRTERGDSAVYLCASSFSGRAGEQYFGPGTRLTVT.

The CDR3, as DNA: TGTGCCAGCAGCTCCCCCGGACTAGCGGGAGACCATGAGCAGTTCTTC. Its protein is CASSSPGLAGDHEQFF. The chain joins TRBV7-9 to TRBJ2-1, with 13 positions matching TRBD2. CDR1 and CDR2 (germline): SEHNR, FQNEAQ (reference sequence). V gave up 4 bases and J gave up 8 bases; unmatched junction bases: 8. CDR3 length: 16 amino acids.

This sequence joins TRBV28 and TRBJ2-7; the D is unclear. V was clipped by 7 bases and J by 3 bases, with 13 bases between them. Germline values: CDR1 MDHEN, CDR2 SYDVKM. The CDR3 runs to 13 residues. The chain's CDR3 is CASNFAKRYEQYF. In DNA form, the CDR3 reads TGTGCCAGCAATTTCGCCAAGCGCTACGAGCAGTACTTC. Looking up the rest from reference TRBV28 and TRBJ2-7 gives the full variable domain: DVKVTQSSRYLVKRTGEKVFLECVQDMDHENMFWYRQDPGLGLRLIYFSYDVKMKEKGDIPEGYSVSREKKERFSLILESASTNQTSMYLCASNFAKRYEQYFGPGTRLTVT.

The gene calls are TRBV4-3 and TRBJ1-1, with TRBD1 identical over 10 bases. The CDR3 spans 18 residues. Germline CDR1 is LGHNA and CDR2 is YSLEER. J was trimmed by 4 bases and V by 0 bases; bases with no gene match: 11. Here the CDR3 reads CASSQDRTGGGFGTEAFF. As DNA, the CDR3 is TGCGCCAGCAGCCAAGATCGGACAGGGGGAGGTTTTGGCACTGAAGCTTTCTTT.

The V and J genes are TRBV7-3 and TRBJ2-3; D perhaps matches TRBD1 (6 bases). The V end was cut by 5 bases, the J end by 4 bases, with 13 bases between. CDR3 length equals 14 residues. Germline CDR1 SGHTA, CDR2 FQGTGA. CDR3 sequence reads: CASSQRSGADTQYF. CDR3 in DNA: TGTGCCAGCAGCCAAAGGTCAGGGGCAGATACGCAGTATTTT.

The V gene is TRBV10-3, the J gene TRBJ2-1; 11 bases align to TRBD1. Germline V gene lookup returns CDR1 ENHRY and CDR2 SYGVKD. The V and J ends lost 2 bases and 8 bases, in that order; junction bases with no gene match: 8. The CDR3 is 16 residues long. CDR3 residues: CAISEPLEDRGHEQFF. CDR3 bases: TGTGCCATCAGTGAGCCTCTCGAGGACAGGGGGCATGAGCAGTTCTTC.

This clone was seen a single time. The chain combines TRBV29-1 with TRBJ2-1, with 10 bases fitting TRBD2. Germline V gene lookup returns CDR1 SQVTM and CDR2 ANQGSEA. The trim removed 7 bases at V and 11 bases at J, leaving 14 bases unmatched. This CDR3 has 14 amino acids. CDR3: CSAKALAGENQQFF. CDR3 DNA: TGCAGCGCTAAGGCCCTAGCGGGAGAGAATCAGCAGTTCTTC.

The chain combines TRBV4-2 with TRBJ2-7; 7 nucleotides line up with TRBD1. V dropped 5 bases and J dropped 3; count of bases not matched to a gene: 10. Germline V gene sequence: CDR1 LGHNA, CDR2 YNFKEQ. The CDR3 consists of 15 residues. The CDR3 DNA reads TGTGCCAGCAGCGACTTAACAGGGGTTAACTACGAGCAGTACTTC. Translated, it gives CASSDLTGVNYEQYF.

V and J are TRBV6-2 or TRBV6-3 and TRBJ1-5; D remains unclear. With 4 bases removed from V and 6 bases from J, the gap between germline ends came to 10 bases. Germline V gene sequence: CDR1 MNHEY, CDR2 SVGEGT. The CDR3 is made up of 13 amino acids. This CDR3 reads CASSSTIAQPQHF. Here the CDR3 DNA reads TGTGCCAGCAGTTCCACAATCGCTCAGCCCCAGCATTTT.

The CDR3 spells CASSRSRARGDYEQYF. CDR3 DNA: TGTGCCAGCAGCCGGTCCCGGGCCCGGGGAGACTACGAGCAGTACTTC. The chain employs TRBV4-2 and TRBJ2-7; D perhaps matches TRBD2 (5 bases). The germline CDR1 and CDR2 sequences are LGHNA and YNFKEQ. This CDR3 spans 16 amino acids. Trimming stripped 4 bases from V and 3 bases from J, with 19 bases between.